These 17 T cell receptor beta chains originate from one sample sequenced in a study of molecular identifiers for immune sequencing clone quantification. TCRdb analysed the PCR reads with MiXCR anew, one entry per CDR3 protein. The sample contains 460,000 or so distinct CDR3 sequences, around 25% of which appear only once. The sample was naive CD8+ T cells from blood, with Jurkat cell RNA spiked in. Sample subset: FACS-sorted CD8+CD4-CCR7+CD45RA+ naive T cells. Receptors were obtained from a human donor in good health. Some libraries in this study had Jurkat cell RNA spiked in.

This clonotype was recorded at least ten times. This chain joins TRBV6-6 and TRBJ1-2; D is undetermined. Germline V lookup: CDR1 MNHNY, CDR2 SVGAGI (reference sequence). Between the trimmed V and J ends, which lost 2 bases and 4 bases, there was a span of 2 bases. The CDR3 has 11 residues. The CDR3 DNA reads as TGTGCCAGCAGTTACAGCTATGGCTACACCTTC. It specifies CASSYSYGYTF.

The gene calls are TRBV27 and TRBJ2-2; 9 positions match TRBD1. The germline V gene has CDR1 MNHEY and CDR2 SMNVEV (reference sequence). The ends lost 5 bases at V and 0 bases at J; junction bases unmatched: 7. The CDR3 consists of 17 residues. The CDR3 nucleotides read TGTGCCAGCAGTCACTCCGGGACAGGGACGAACACCGGGGAGCTGTTTTTT. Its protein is CASSHSGTGTNTGELFF.

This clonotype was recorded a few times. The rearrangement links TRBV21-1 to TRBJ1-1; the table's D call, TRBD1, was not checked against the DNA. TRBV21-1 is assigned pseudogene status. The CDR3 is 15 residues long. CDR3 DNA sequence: TGTGCCAGCAGCCTTCGGGACGTATCGAACACTGAAGCTTTCTTT. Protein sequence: CASSLRDVSNTEAFF.

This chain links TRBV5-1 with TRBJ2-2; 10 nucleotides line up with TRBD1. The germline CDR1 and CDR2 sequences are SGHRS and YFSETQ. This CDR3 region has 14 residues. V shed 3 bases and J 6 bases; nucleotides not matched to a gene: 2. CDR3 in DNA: TGCGCCAGCAGCTGGGACAGGGGATCCGGGGAGCTGTTTTTT. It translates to CASSWDRGSGELFF.

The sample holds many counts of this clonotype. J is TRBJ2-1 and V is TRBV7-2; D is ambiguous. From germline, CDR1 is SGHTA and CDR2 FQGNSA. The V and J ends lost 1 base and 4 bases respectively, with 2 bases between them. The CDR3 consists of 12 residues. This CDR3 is CASSLDYNEQFF. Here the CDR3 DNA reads TGTGCCAGCAGCTTAGATTACAATGAGCAGTTCTTC.

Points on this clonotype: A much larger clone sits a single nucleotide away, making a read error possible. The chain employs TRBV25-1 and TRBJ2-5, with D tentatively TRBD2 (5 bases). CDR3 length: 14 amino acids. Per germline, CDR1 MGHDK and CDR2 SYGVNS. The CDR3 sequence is CASSGFAWGEPQYF. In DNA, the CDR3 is TGTGCCAGCAGTGGGTTCGCTTGGGGAGAGCCCCAGTACTTC.

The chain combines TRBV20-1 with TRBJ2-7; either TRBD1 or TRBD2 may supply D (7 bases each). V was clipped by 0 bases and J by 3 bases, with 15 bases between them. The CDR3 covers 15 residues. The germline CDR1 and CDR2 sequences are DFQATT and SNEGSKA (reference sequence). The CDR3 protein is CSARDSDRDYYEQYF. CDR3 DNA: TGCAGTGCTAGAGACTCCGACAGGGACTACTACGAGCAGTACTTC.

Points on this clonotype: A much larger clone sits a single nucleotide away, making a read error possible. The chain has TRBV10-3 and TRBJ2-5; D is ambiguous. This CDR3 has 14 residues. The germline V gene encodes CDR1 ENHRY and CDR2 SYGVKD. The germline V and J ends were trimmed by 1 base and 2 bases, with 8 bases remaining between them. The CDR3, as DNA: TGTGCCATCAGTGAGTACGACGGGCAAGAGACCCAGTACTTC. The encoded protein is CAISEYDGQETQYF.

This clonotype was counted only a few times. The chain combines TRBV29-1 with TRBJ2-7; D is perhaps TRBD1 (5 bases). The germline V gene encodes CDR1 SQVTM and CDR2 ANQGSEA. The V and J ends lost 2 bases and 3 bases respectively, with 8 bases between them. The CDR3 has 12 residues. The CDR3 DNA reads TGCAGCGTTGAAAGGGGTGACTACGAGCAGTACTTC. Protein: CSVERGDYEQYF.

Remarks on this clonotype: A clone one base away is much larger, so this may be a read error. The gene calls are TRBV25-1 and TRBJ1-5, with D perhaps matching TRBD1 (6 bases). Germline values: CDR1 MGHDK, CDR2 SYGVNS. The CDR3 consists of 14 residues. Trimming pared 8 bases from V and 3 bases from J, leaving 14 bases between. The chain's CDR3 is CASGGGSTNQPQHF. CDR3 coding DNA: TGTGCCAGCGGGGGCGGGAGTACCAATCAGCCCCAGCATTTT. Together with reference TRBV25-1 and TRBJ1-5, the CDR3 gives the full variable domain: EADIYQTPRYLVIGTGKKITLECSQTMGHDKMYWYQQDPGMELHLIHYSYGVNSTEKGDLSSESTVSRIRTEHFPLTLESARPSHTSQYLCASGGGSTNQPQHFGDGTRLSIL.

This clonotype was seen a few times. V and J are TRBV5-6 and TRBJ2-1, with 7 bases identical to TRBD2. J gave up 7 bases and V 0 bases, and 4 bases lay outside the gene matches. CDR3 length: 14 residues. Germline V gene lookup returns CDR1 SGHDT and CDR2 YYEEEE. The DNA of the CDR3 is TGTGCCAGCAGCTTGGTGGTTAGCGGGAATGAGCAGTTCTTC. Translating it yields CASSLVVSGNEQFF.

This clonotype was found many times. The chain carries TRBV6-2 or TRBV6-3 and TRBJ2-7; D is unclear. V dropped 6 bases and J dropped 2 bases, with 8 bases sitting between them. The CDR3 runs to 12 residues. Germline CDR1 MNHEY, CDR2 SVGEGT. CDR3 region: CASSSDPYEQYF. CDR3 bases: TGTGCCAGCAGCTCGGACCCCTACGAGCAGTACTTC.

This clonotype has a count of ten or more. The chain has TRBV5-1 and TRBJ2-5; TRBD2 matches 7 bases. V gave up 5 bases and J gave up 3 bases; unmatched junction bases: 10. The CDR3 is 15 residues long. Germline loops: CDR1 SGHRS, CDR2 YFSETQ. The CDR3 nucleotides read TGCGCCAGCAGTTGGGCAACCCTAGCGGAAGAGACCCAGTACTTC. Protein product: CASSWATLAEETQYF. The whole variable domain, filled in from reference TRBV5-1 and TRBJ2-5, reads KAGVTQTPRYLIKTRGQQVTLSCSPISGHRSVSWYQQTPGQGLQFLFEYFSETQRNKGNFPGRFSGRQFSNSRSEMNVSTLELGDSALYLCASSWATLAEETQYFGPGTRLLVL.

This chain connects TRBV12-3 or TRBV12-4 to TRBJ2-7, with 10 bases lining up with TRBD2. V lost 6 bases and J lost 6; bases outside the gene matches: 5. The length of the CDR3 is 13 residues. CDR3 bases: TGTGCCAGCAGAGCGGGGGGGCCCCGCGAGCAGTACTTC. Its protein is CASRAGGPREQYF.

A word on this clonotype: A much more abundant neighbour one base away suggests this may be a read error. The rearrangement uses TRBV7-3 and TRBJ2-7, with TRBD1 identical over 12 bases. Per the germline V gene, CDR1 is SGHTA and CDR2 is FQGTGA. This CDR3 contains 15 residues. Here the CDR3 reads CASSLTGTGGYGQYF. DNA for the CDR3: TGTGCCAGCAGCTTAACAGGGACAGGGGGCTACGGGCAGTACTTC.

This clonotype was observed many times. The CDR3 reads CATSLPGQGDEQYF. DNA for the CDR3: TGTGCCACCTCTCTACCGGGACAGGGGGACGAGCAGTACTTC. The genes are TRBV5-4 and TRBJ2-7; 11 nucleotides line up with TRBD1. J was trimmed by 5 bases and V by 9 bases; bases with no gene match: 10. CDR1 and CDR2 (germline): SGHNT, YYREEE (reference sequence). The CDR3 is 14 amino acids.

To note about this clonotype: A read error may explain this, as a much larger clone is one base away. The CDR3 reads CSTAGTPYEQYF. In DNA form, the CDR3 reads TGCAGTACTGCCGGGACACCCTACGAGCAGTACTTC. This chain connects TRBV20-1 to TRBJ2-7, with D tentatively TRBD1 (6 bases). The germline V gene has CDR1 DFQATT and CDR2 SNEGSKA (reference sequence). Trimming removed 8 bases at V and 2 bases at J, with 13 bases between. CDR3 length equals 12 residues.